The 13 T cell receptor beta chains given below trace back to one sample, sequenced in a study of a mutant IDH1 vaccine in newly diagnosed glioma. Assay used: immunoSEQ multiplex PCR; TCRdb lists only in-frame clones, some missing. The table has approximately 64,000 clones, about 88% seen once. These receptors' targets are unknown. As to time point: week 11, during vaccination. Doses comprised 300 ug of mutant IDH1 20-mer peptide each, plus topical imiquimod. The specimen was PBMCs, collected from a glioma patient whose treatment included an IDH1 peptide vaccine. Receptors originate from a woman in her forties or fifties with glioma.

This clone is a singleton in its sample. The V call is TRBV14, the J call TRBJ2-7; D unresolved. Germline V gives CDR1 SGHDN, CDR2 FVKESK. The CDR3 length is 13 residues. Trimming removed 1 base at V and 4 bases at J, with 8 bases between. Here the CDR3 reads CASSQGVAYEQYF. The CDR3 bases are TGTGCCAGCAGCCAAGGTGTTGCGTACGAGCAGTACTTC.

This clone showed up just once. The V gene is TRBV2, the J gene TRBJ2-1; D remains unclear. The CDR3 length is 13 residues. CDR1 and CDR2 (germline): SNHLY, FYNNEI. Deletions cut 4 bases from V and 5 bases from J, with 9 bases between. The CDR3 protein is CASSGTLDNEQFF. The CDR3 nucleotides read TGTGCCAGCAGTGGGACCCTGGACAATGAGCAGTTCTTC. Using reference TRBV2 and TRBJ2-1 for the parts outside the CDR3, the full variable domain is EPEVTQTPSHQVTQMGQEVILRCVPISNHLYFYWYRQILGQKVEFLVSFYNNEISEKSEIFDDQFSVERPDGSNFTLKIRSTKLEDSAMYFCASSGTLDNEQFFGPGTRLTVL.

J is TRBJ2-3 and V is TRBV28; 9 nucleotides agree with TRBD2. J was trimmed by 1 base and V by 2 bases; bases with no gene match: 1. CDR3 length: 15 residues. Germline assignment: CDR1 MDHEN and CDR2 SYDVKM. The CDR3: CASSLAGGRTDTQYF. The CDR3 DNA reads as TGTGCCAGCAGTTTAGCGGGGGGGCGCACAGATACGCAGTATTTT.

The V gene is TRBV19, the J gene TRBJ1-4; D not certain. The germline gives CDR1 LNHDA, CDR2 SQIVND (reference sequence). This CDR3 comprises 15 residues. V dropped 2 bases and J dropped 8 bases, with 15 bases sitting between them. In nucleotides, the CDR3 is TGTGCCAGTAGTATATCCCGGGCAGCTCCCGAAAAACTGTTTTTT. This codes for CASSISRAAPEKLFF.

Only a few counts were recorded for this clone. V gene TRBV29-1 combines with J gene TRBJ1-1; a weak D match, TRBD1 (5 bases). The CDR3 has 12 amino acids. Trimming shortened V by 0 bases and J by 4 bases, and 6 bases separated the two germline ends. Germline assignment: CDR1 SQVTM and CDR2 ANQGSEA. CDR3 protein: CSVEDGATEAFF. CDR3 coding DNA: TGCAGCGTTGAAGACGGGGCCACTGAAGCTTTCTTT. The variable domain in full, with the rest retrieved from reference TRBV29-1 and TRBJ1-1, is SAVISQKPSRDICQRGTSLTIQCQVDSQVTMMFWYRQQPGQSLTLIATANQGSEATYESGFVIDKFPISRPNLTFSTLTVSNMSPEDSSIYLCSVEDGATEAFFGQGTRLTVV.

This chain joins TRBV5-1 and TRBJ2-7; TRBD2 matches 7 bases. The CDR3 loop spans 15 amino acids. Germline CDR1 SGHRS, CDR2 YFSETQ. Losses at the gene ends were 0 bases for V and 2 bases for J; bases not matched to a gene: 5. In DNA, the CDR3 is TGCGCCAGCAGCTTGGGCCCGGGGGGAACCTACGAGCAGTACTTC. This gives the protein CASSLGPGGTYEQYF.

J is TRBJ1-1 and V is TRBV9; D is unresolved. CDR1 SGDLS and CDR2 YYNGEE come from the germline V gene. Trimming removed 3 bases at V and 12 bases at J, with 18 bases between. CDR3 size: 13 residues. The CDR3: CASSAEMHSQTFF. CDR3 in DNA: TGTGCCAGCAGCGCAGAAATGCACAGTCAAACTTTCTTT.

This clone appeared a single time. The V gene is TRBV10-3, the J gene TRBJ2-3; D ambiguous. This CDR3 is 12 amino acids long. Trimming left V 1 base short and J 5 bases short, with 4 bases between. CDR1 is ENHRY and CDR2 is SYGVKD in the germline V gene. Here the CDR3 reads CAISELKDTQYF. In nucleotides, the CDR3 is TGTGCCATCAGTGAGTTGAAAGATACGCAGTATTTT.

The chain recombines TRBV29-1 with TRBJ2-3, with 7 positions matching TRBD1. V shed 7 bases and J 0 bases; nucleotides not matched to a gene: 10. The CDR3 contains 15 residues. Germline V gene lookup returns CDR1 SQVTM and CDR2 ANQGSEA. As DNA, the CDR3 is TGCAGCGCTACCCGGGCAGGGGGTAGCACAGATACGCAGTATTTT. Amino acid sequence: CSATRAGGSTDTQYF.

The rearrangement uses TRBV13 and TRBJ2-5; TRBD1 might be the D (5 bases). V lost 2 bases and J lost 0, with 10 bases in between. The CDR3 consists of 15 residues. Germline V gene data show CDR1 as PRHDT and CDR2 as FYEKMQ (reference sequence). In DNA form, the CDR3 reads TGTGCCAGCAGCTTAAAAGGGGCTCACCAAGAGACCCAGTACTTC. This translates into CASSLKGAHQETQYF.

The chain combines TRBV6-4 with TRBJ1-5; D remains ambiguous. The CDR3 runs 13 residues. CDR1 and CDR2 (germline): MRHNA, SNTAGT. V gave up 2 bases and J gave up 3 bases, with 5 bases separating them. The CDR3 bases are TGTGCCAGCAGTGACCAATACAATCAGCCCCAGCATTTT. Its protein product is CASSDQYNQPQHF.

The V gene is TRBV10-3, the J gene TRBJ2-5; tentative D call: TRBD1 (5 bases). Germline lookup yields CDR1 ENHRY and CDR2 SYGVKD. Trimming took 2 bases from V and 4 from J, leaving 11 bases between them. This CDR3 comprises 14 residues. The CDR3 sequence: CAISEPGLSETQYF. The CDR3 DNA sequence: TGTGCCATCAGTGAGCCAGGGCTTTCAGAGACCCAGTACTTC.

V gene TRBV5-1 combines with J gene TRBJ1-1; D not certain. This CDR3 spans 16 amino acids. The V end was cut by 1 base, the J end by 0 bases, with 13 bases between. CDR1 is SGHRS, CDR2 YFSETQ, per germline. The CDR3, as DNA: TGCGCCAGCAGCTTGCTGGCAGTCGCTATGAACACTGAAGCTTTCTTT. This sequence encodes CASSLLAVAMNTEAFF.